These T cell receptor beta chains were read from a single sample in a study of T cell changes during pregnancy in multiple sclerosis. The table came from immunoSEQ multiplex PCR; TCRdb's copy has only in-frame clones and leaves some out. The sample has around 56,000 clones; over 75% are singletons. This specimen consisted of peripheral blood, obtained in the first trimester of pregnancy. Receptors originate from a female donor in good health, enrolled as a control in a pregnancy study. Each CDR3 is given with its conserved first and last residue. A D gene is named only where the DNA matches it firmly. Rows give clone size only sometimes, using once, few, many, or a class for an expanded clone.

>TRBV19|TRBJ2-7|.|.
TGTGCCAGTAGTATTCGACTGTACTCCTACGAGCAGTACTTC
CASSIRLYSYEQYF
>TRBV14|TRBJ2-1|.|.
TGTGCCAGCAGCCAGCAACGCCCTAGCTCCTACAATGAGCAGTTCTTC
CASSQQRPSSYNEQFF
>TRBV9|TRBJ2-2|TRBD1|.
TGTGCCAGTAGACAGGGTGCCGGGGAGCTGTTTTTT
CASRQGAGELFF
>TRBV30|TRBJ2-2|.|.
TGTGCCTGGAGGGCGACAACGAACACCGGGGAGCTGTTTTTT
CAWRATTNTGELFF
>TRBV7-8|TRBJ1-2|.|.
TGTGCCAGCAGCACCGAGACAGGAGGCGTCATCTATGGCTACACCTTC
CASSTETGGVIYGYTF
>TRBV10-2|TRBJ2-7|.|once
TGCGCCAGCAGTGACCCAGGGGAGCAGTACTTC
CASSDPGEQYF
>TRBV7-2|TRBJ2-1|TRBD2|.
TGTGCCAGCAGCTTGCCTAGCGGGAGGGTGGTTGAGCAGTTCTTC
CASSLPSGRVVEQFF
>TRBV7-8|TRBJ1-4|.|few
TGTGCCAGCAGCCAGGAACTGAACAATGAAAAACTGTTTTTT
CASSQELNNEKLFF
>TRBV7-8|TRBJ1-1|TRBD1|.
TGTGCCAGCGGGCCAACAGGGGGTACTGAAGCTTTCTTT
CASGPTGGTEAFF
>TRBV5-4|TRBJ2-6|.|.
TGTGCCAGCAGCCACTTCACTGGGGCCAACGTCCTGACTTTC
CASSHFTGANVLTF
>TRBV27|TRBJ2-3|.|.
TGTGCCAGCAGTACATCCAGGGAAAAGGGGGACACAGATACGCAGTATTTT
CASSTSREKGDTDTQYF
>TRBV2|TRBJ2-7|.|.
TGTGCCAGCAGTGAGTCTGGGCAGATCTCCTACGAGCAGTACTTC
CASSESGQISYEQYF
>TRBV7-2|TRBJ2-3|TRBD2|.
TGTGCCAGCAGTCGACCCTTAGCGGGGGCGCTCCCCGATACGCAGTATTTT
CASSRPLAGALPDTQYF
>TRBV5-1|TRBJ2-2|TRBD2|.
TGCGCCAGCAGCCTCCCAACTAGCGGGGGGGCCTACGGGGAGCTGTTTTTT
CASSLPTSGGAYGELFF
>TRBV7-8|TRBJ2-6|.|.
TGTGCCAGCAGTACTCACGGGGCCAACGTCCTGACTTTC
CASSTHGANVLTF
>TRBV29-1|TRBJ1-2|TRBD1|.
TGCAGCGTCAGGACAGGGGACGGCGGCTACACCTTC
CSVRTGDGGYTF
>TRBV6-5|TRBJ1-3|.|.
TGTGCCAGCAGTTACTCCGGACAGTACTCTGGAAACACCATATATTTT
CASSYSGQYSGNTIYF
>TRBV30|TRBJ1-4|.|.
TGTGCCGGAAGACTGGAGGCTAATGAAAAACTGTTTTTT
CAGRLEANEKLFF
>TRBV19|TRBJ2-1|.|.
TGTGCCAGTAGTATGGTACTAGCTGAGTACAATGAGCAGTTCTTC
CASSMVLAEYNEQFF
>TRBV29-1|TRBJ1-1|.|.
TGCAGCGTTGATGAGGGGGACGGTTCGAACACTGAAGCTTTCTTT
CSVDEGDGSNTEAFF
>TRBV5-1|TRBJ2-3|.|once
TGCGCCAGCAGTTCTCCCGGGGGTGCAGATACGCAGTATTTT
CASSSPGGADTQYF
>TRBV18|TRBJ2-5|.|.
TGTGCCAGCTCACCCGAAGAGACCCAGTACTTC
CASSPEETQYF
>TRBV7-2|TRBJ1-2|TRBD1|.
TGTGCCAGCAGCACCCGACAGGGGGGGCTGGAGGGCTACACCTTC
CASSTRQGGLEGYTF
>TRBV27|TRBJ1-2|.|.
TGTGCCAGCAGTTTAGGAGGGTATGGCTATGGCTACACCTTC
CASSLGGYGYGYTF
>TRBV4-1|TRBJ2-7|TRBD1|.
TGCGCCAGCAGCCCTCACCGGAGGATCGGGACAGGATCCTACGAGCAGTACTTC
CASSPHRRIGTGSYEQYF
>TRBV2|TRBJ1-1|.|.
TGTGCCATCGACAGGTTGAACACTGAAGCTTTCTTT
CAIDRLNTEAFF
>TRBV11-1|TRBJ1-2|TRBD1|.
TGTGCCAGCAGCTTAGTAGGGGCAGGGGGAGGCTATGGCTACACCTTC
CASSLVGAGGGYGYTF
>TRBV7-9|TRBJ1-2|.|.
TGTGCCAGCAGCTTAGCGGGGCCGGAAGGCTACACCTTC
CASSLAGPEGYTF
>TRBV6-1|TRBJ1-4|.|.
TGTGCCAGCAGTGAGGGGCAGGGGCTCGCAAAACTGTTTTTT
CASSEGQGLAKLFF
>TRBV9|TRBJ1-6|.|.
TGTGCCAGCAGCCCCGGGTCGAATTCACCCCTCCACTTT
CASSPGSNSPLHF
>TRBV6-5|TRBJ2-7|TRBD1|.
TGTGCCAGCAGCCCCTCTTGGGACAGGGGGGACGAGCAGTACTTC
CASSPSWDRGDEQYF
>TRBV7-9|TRBJ2-7|.|.
TGTGCCAGCAGCTCGTTGGGGCGGACCTACGAGCAGTACTTC
CASSSLGRTYEQYF
>TRBV6-6|TRBJ2-7|.|.
TGTGCCAGCAGGGGCCGAGTTTCCTACGAGCAGTACTTC
CASRGRVSYEQYF
>TRBV21-1|TRBJ1-1|.|.
TGTGCCAGCAGCAAAGGGCAAACAGGGGGGCGCATAAACGCTGAAGCTTTCTTT
CASSKGQTGGRINAEAFF
>TRBV11-2|TRBJ2-4|TRBD1|.
TGTGCCAGCAGCTCCAGACAGGGTTTCATTCAGTACTTC
CASSSRQGFIQYF
>TRBV6-5|TRBJ1-1|.|.
TGTGCCAGCAGTTACGACAGTCTCGGCACTGAAGCTTTCTTT
CASSYDSLGTEAFF
>TRBV29-1|TRBJ2-1|.|.
TGCAGCGTTGAAGGGCACAGCTCCTACAATGAGCAGTTCTTC
CSVEGHSSYNEQFF
>TRBV19|TRBJ1-2|.|.
TGTGCCAGTAGTTCTTGGCAGGGACACCATCCTAACTATGGCTACACCTTC
CASSSWQGHHPNYGYTF
>TRBV5-6|TRBJ2-5|TRBD2|.
TGTGCCAGCAGCTTGGGGACTAGCGGGTGGGGAGAGACCCAGTACTTC
CASSLGTSGWGETQYF
>TRBV19|TRBJ1-5|TRBD1|.
TGTGCCAGTAGTATGAGGGGGCAAATTAGCAATCAGCCCCAGCATTTT
CASSMRGQISNQPQHF
>TRBV28|TRBJ2-7|.|.
TGTGCCAGCAGTTTAGTCGCGGCAGGGGCAGTCGACGAGCAGTACTTC
CASSLVAAGAVDEQYF
>TRBV14|TRBJ2-7|.|.
TGTGCCAGCAGCCAGGGGAGCCCTGCGACTTTGTACTTC
CASSQGSPATLYF
>TRBV6-5|TRBJ1-6|TRBD1|.
TGTGCCAGCAGTTACCCTTCGGGACAGAAAAATTCACCCCTCCACTTT
CASSYPSGQKNSPLHF
>TRBV7-9|TRBJ1-2|.|.
TGTGCCAGCAGCTTAGGACTGAGGGGCTACACCTTC
CASSLGLRGYTF
>TRBV6-6|TRBJ1-1|.|.
TGTGCCAGCAGTTACTACTCACCTGAAGCTTTCTTT
CASSYYSPEAFF
>TRBV5-1|TRBJ2-2|TRBD2|once
TGCGCCAGCAGCTTGGGTAGCGGGAGTTTTCCCGGGGAGCTGTTTTTT
CASSLGSGSFPGELFF
>TRBV9|TRBJ2-1|.|.
TGTGCCAGCAGCATCGGACTTGACTACAATGAGCAGTTCTTC
CASSIGLDYNEQFF
>TRBV11-2|TRBJ2-5|TRBD2|.
TGTGCCAGCAGCTTATCGGCTAGCGGGAGTGAGACCCAGTACTTC
CASSLSASGSETQYF
>TRBV6-1|TRBJ1-2|TRBD1|.
TGTGCCAGCAGTGAAGGGGGAGTGCAGACAGGGAAAGACTATGGCTACACCTTC
CASSEGGVQTGKDYGYTF
>TRBV7-9|TRBJ2-7|TRBD1|.
TGTGCCAGCAGCCAACCGGGACAGGGCTACGAGCAGTACTTC
CASSQPGQGYEQYF
>TRBV4-1|TRBJ2-5|TRBD2|.
TGCGCCAGCAGCCAGGCGGGAGGTCCCCTCCAAGAGACCCAGTACTTC
CASSQAGGPLQETQYF
>TRBV7-6|TRBJ2-7|.|.
TGTGCCAGCAGCTTAGACAGGGAGGGGTACGAGCAGTACTTC
CASSLDREGYEQYF
>TRBV5-1|TRBJ2-2|TRBD2|.
TGCGCCAGCAGCTTACTAGCGGGAGGGCCCGACGGGGAGCTGTTTTTT
CASSLLAGGPDGELFF
>TRBV6-5|TRBJ1-1|.|.
TGTGCCAGCAGTCAGGTGGTGGGGAACACTGAAGCTTTCTTT
CASSQVVGNTEAFF
>TRBV25-1|TRBJ2-1|.|once
TGTGCCAGCAGTGACCCCAAGGGCGGAGGGAGGAATGAGCAGTTCTTC
CASSDPKGGGRNEQFF
>TRBV5-1|TRBJ1-6|.|.
TGCGCCAGCAGCCCCGGAGAGTCTTCACCCCTCCACTTT
CASSPGESSPLHF